Shown below are 9 T cell receptor beta chains from a single sample sequenced in a study of cytomegalovirus exposure and HLA in healthy donors. TCRdb keeps only in-frame clones here, not all; method: immunoSEQ multiplex PCR. The sample holds 350,000 or so clones, roughly 89% seen once. Sequencing input: PBMCs. These receptor sequences come from a woman aged 18-29 years in good health and CMV-seronegative.

This chain links TRBV9 with TRBJ2-5; 9 bases fit TRBD2. V trimming: 0 bases; J trimming: 1 base; junction bases outside the gene matches: 7. CDR3 length: 17 amino acids. Germline loops: CDR1 SGDLS, CDR2 YYNGEE. The CDR3 protein is CASSVAETSGLQETQYF. DNA for the CDR3: TGTGCCAGCAGCGTAGCGGAGACTAGCGGACTCCAAGAGACCCAGTACTTC. Together with reference TRBV9 and TRBJ2-5, the CDR3 gives the full variable domain: DSGVTQTPKHLITATGQRVTLRCSPRSGDLSVYWYQQSLDQGLQFLIQYYNGEERAKGNILERFSAQQFPDLHSELNLSSLELGDSALYFCASSVAETSGLQETQYFGPGTRLLVL.

V gene TRBV5-1 combines with J gene TRBJ2-1; 8 bases fit TRBD2. CDR3 length: 14 amino acids. Trimming removed 3 bases from V and 10 bases from J; junction bases left unmatched: 9. The V gene's germline CDR1 is SGHRS and CDR2 YFSETQ. DNA for the CDR3: TGCGCCAGCAGCTCAGCATTAGCGGGACCGGAGCAGTTCTTC. Translated, it gives CASSSALAGPEQFF.

V gene TRBV4-3 combines with J gene TRBJ2-7; 8 positions agree with TRBD1. V lost 0 bases and J lost 3; bases outside the gene matches: 4. This CDR3 is 15 amino acids long. Germline values: CDR1 LGHNA, CDR2 YSLEER. The CDR3 DNA reads as TGCGCCAGCAGCCAAGAATCAGACAGGGGCTACGAGCAGTACTTC. This gives the protein CASSQESDRGYEQYF.

The gene calls are TRBV4-1 and TRBJ2-7, with 8 bases matching TRBD1. V was clipped by 0 bases and J by 4 bases; unmatched bases: 11. The CDR3 totals 17 residues. The germline V gene has CDR1 MGHRA and CDR2 YSYEKL. For the CDR3, the DNA is TGCGCCAGCAGCCAAGATTTCGGAAACAGGGGGATGTACGAGCAGTACTTC. Its protein product is CASSQDFGNRGMYEQYF.

This chain connects TRBV4-3 to TRBJ1-4, with D maybe TRBD1 (6 bases). Germline assignment: CDR1 LGHNA and CDR2 YSLEER. This CDR3 contains 18 residues. The ends were cut back, 3 bases at V and 1 base at J, with 18 bases in the middle. The CDR3: CASSHRQAGVGTNEKLFF. The CDR3 DNA is TGCGCCAGCAGCCACCGACAGGCCGGTGTGGGAACTAATGAAAAACTGTTTTTT.

This clone was observed a handful of times. The DNA of the CDR3 is TGTGCCAGCAGTGGACAGGGGGGAAGCTATGGCTACACCTTC. Translation gives CASSGQGGSYGYTF. The chain is built from TRBV2 and TRBJ1-2, with 9 bases identical to TRBD1. The V and J ends lost 4 bases and 4 bases, in that order; junction bases with no gene match: 4. The CDR3 totals 14 residues. In germline, CDR1 is SNHLY, CDR2 FYNNEI.

The rearrangement links TRBV11-3 to TRBJ2-1, with 10 bases matching TRBD2. This CDR3 spans 14 amino acids. The germline V gene encodes CDR1 SGHNT and CDR2 YENEEA. The junction had 4 bases not matched to a gene; V was cut back by 3 bases and J by 8 bases. In DNA form, the CDR3 reads TGTGCCAGCAGCTTGGCTAGCGGGAGTTATGAGCAGTTCTTC. Encoded protein: CASSLASGSYEQFF.

This rearrangement joins TRBV30 to TRBJ1-1; no definite D call. Trimming left V 3 bases short and J 1 base short, with 9 bases between. The CDR3 extends over 13 amino acids. Germline V gene data show CDR1 as GTSNPN and CDR2 as SVGIG (reference sequence). Here the CDR3 reads CAWRLDQNTEAFF. The CDR3 DNA reads TGTGCCTGGAGACTAGATCAGAACACTGAAGCTTTCTTT.

This clone was seen a few times. J is TRBJ1-2 and V is TRBV6-5, with TRBD1 identical over 8 bases. CDR1 and CDR2 (germline): MNHEY, SVGAGI. Trimming took 7 bases from V and 8 from J; bases not matched to a gene: 9. The CDR3 has 13 amino acids. The DNA of the CDR3 is TGTGCCAGCACCCAGGGGGCTTCGGGAGGCTACACCTTC. Protein sequence: CASTQGASGGYTF.